These 23 T cell receptor beta chains were sequenced from one sample in a study of T cells in Graves' hyperthyroidism and ophthalmopathy. Regions amplified from RNA transcripts were the TCR beta CDR3 regions. TCR CDR3 regions were first amplified by RT-PCR with HTBI primers. MiXCR, run by TCRdb on the multiplex PCR reads, gives a single entry per CDR3 protein. This table holds over 400,000 distinct CDR3 sequences, approximately 15% found once. The sequencing sample was made of blood. These receptors were obtained from a man between 18 and 35 years old with Graves' ophthalmopathy.

In this sample, this clonotype turned up a few times. V gene TRBV20-1 combines with J gene TRBJ2-7; D perhaps matches TRBD2 (7 bases). The V end was cut by 0 bases, the J end by 2 bases, with 11 bases between. The CDR3 runs to 14 residues. Germline CDR1 reads DFQATT; CDR2 reads SNEGSKA (reference sequence). The CDR3 here is CSARDPGGPYEQYF. DNA for the CDR3: TGCAGTGCTAGAGACCCGGGGGGCCCCTACGAGCAGTACTTC.

This clonotype was detected many times. This chain joins TRBV7-3 and TRBJ2-2; perhaps D is TRBD1 or TRBD2 (5 bases each). Germline V gene lookup returns CDR1 SGHTA and CDR2 FQGTGA. The CDR3 contains 14 residues. V was shortened by 5 bases and J by 7 bases, with 14 bases between the two germline ends. DNA of the CDR3: TGTGCCAGCAGCGGCAGGGCGGGTGTCGGGGAGCTGTTTTTT. Its translation is CASSGRAGVGELFF.

This clonotype showed up many times. The rearrangement links TRBV7-9 to TRBJ2-2, with a possible D match to TRBD2 (6 bases). The V end was cut by 2 bases, the J end by 6 bases, with 13 bases between. CDR1 is SEHNR, CDR2 FQNEAQ, per germline (reference sequence). CDR3 length: 15 residues. The CDR3 here is CASSLRRLGAGELFF. Here the CDR3 DNA reads TGTGCCAGCAGCTTAAGGCGACTAGGAGCCGGGGAGCTGTTTTTT.

This chain links TRBV11-3 with TRBJ1-4; TRBD1 might be the D (5 bases). Germline CDR1 and CDR2: SGHNT and YENEEA. The CDR3 runs to 19 residues. Between the trimmed V and J ends, which lost 5 bases and 2 bases, there was a span of 24 bases. CDR3 amino acids: CASSTTPSTDPGTNEKLFF. The DNA of the CDR3 is TGTGCCAGCAGCACCACGCCCTCGACAGACCCAGGGACTAATGAAAAACTGTTTTTT.

This clonotype was counted between two and nine times. The chain employs TRBV7-8 and TRBJ1-5; D is ambiguous. CDR3 length: 14 amino acids. From germline, CDR1 is SGHVS and CDR2 FQNEAQ. V was trimmed by 3 bases and J by 5 bases, leaving 11 bases between them. The DNA of the CDR3 is TGTGCCAGCAGCTTGCTAGGGATCCATCAGCCCCAGCATTTT. It translates to CASSLLGIHQPQHF.

This clonotype was seen ten or more times. The genes are TRBV10-2 and TRBJ1-5; D is undetermined. V dropped 0 bases and J dropped 2 bases, with 11 bases sitting between them. The CDR3 has 16 residues. Germline V gene data show CDR1 as WSHSY and CDR2 as SAAADI. CDR3 sequence: CASSESTAIGNQPQHF. The CDR3, as DNA: TGCGCCAGCAGTGAGTCGACGGCGATCGGCAATCAGCCCCAGCATTTT.

The table lists this clonotype with many counts. The chain uses TRBV6-6 and TRBJ2-3, with no clear D. In germline, CDR1 is MNHNY, CDR2 SVGAGI (reference sequence). V gave up 0 bases and J gave up 2 bases, with 9 bases separating them. There are 15 residues in the CDR3. This CDR3 reads CASSYSLGLTDTQYF. In DNA, the CDR3 is TGTGCCAGCAGTTACTCCCTAGGGCTCACAGATACGCAGTATTTT.

This clonotype was observed a few times. One junction end disagrees with the germline gene, perhaps due to a read error. The rearrangement uses TRBV6-5 and TRBJ1-2; unclear D gene. CDR3 length: 13 amino acids. Germline V CDR1 and CDR2: MNHEY, SVGAGI. The CDR3 here is CASSYSGSGGFTF. Here the CDR3 DNA reads TGTGCCAGCAGTTACTCTGGGTCGGGTGGCTTCACCTTC.

This clonotype has ten or more counts. The chain employs TRBV27 and TRBJ1-5; TRBD1 might be the D (5 bases). Germline CDR1 and CDR2: MNHEY and SMNVEV (reference sequence). V was trimmed by 0 bases and J by 7 bases, leaving 7 bases between them. The CDR3 loop spans 13 amino acids. The CDR3 region is CASSLSRQQPQHF. The CDR3 DNA reads as TGTGCCAGCAGTTTATCAAGACAGCAGCCCCAGCATTTT.

The rearrangement joins TRBV11-3 to TRBJ2-3, with unresolved D. Germline V gene sequence: CDR1 SGHNT, CDR2 YENEEA. This CDR3 is built from 16 residues. V was cut by 1 base and J by 1 base, with 12 bases left in between. CDR3 protein: CASSLAGGTGTDTQYF. The CDR3 bases are TGTGCCAGCAGCTTAGCGGGCGGAACAGGCACAGATACGCAGTATTTT.

This clonotype came up many times. The CDR3 DNA reads as TGTGCTAGTGGTACGGGACAGGGCGCTAATTCACCCCTCCACTTT. It yields the protein CASGTGQGANSPLHF. This chain joins TRBV12-5 and TRBJ1-6, with 9 bases identical to TRBD1. V lost 5 bases to trimming and J lost 6 bases; unmatched junction nucleotides: 5. Germline V CDR1 and CDR2: LGHNT, FRNRAP. The CDR3 length is 15 residues.

This clonotype was seen a few times. The rearrangement uses TRBV10-3 and TRBJ2-1; D is tentatively TRBD1 or TRBD2 (5 bases each). Germline assignment: CDR1 ENHRY and CDR2 SYGVKD. The length of the CDR3 is 15 residues. Trimming removed 2 bases at V and 0 bases at J, with 8 bases between. The chain's CDR3 is CAISEPGSSYNEQFF. The CDR3 DNA reads as TGTGCCATCAGTGAGCCAGGGAGCTCCTACAATGAGCAGTTCTTC.

The CDR3 nucleotides are TGTGCCAGCAGCCCGGGGACAGGGACTATGAACACTGAAGCTTTCTTT. Its protein is CASSPGTGTMNTEAFF. This chain links TRBV7-8 with TRBJ1-1; 9 nucleotides agree with TRBD1. The CDR3 consists of 16 residues. J lost 0 bases, V lost 5 bases, and 7 bases had no gene match. Germline-derived CDR1 and CDR2 are SGHVS and FQNEAQ.

The table lists this clonotype with many counts. The chain joins TRBV24-1 to TRBJ1-5; perhaps TRBD1 as D (5 bases). The germline V gene encodes CDR1 KGHDR and CDR2 SFDVKD. The V end was cut by 2 bases, the J end by 4 bases, with 8 bases between. The CDR3 is made up of 14 amino acids. This chain's CDR3 is CATSDSGRNQPQHF. The CDR3 coding sequence is TGTGCCACCAGTGATTCAGGGCGTAATCAGCCCCAGCATTTT.

This clonotype was recorded many times. The V and J genes are TRBV25-1 and TRBJ2-1; 9 nucleotides align to TRBD2. Trimming cost V 7 bases and J 7 bases; bases outside gene matches: 8. Germline V gene data show CDR1 as MGHDK and CDR2 as SYGVNS. The CDR3 length is 14 residues. The CDR3 is CASNLAGDWNEQFF. DNA of the CDR3: TGTGCCAGCAACTTAGCGGGAGATTGGAATGAGCAGTTCTTC.

In its sample, this clonotype was seen many times. The chain links TRBV12-3 or TRBV12-4 to TRBJ1-2; possibly TRBD1 for D (5 bases). The CDR3 totals 14 residues. Trimming took 5 bases from V and 1 from J, leaving 11 bases between them. The CDR3 nucleotides are TGTGCCAGCAGTGGGACTACGATTAACTATGGCTACACCTTC. This gives the protein CASSGTTINYGYTF.

This clonotype was counted at least ten times. The gene calls are TRBV3-1 and TRBJ2-7; D might be TRBD1 (6 bases). The CDR3 extends over 14 amino acids. CDR1 is LGHDT, CDR2 YNNKEL, per germline (reference sequence). The V end was cut by 4 bases, the J end by 4 bases, with 14 bases between. The CDR3 region is CASSPRDTYYEQYF. CDR3 bases: TGTGCCAGCAGCCCCCGGGACACCTATTACGAGCAGTACTTC.

In this sample, this clonotype turned up many times. The V gene is TRBV2, the J gene TRBJ1-2; 10 bases agree with TRBD1. The V gene's germline CDR1 is SNHLY and CDR2 FYNNEI. After removal of 0 bases from V and 4 bases from J, the junction contained 2 bases not matched to a gene. The CDR3 is 15 residues long. CDR3 nucleotide sequence: TGTGCCAGCAGTGAAGCGGGACAGGGGCCCTATGGCTACACCTTC. Its protein is CASSEAGQGPYGYTF. The full variable domain, in which reference TRBV2 and TRBJ1-2 provide the parts outside the CDR3, is EPEVTQTPSHQVTQMGQEVILRCVPISNHLYFYWYRQILGQKVEFLVSFYNNEISEKSEIFDDQFSVERPDGSNFTLKIRSTKLEDSAMYFCASSEAGQGPYGYTFGSGTRLTVV.

This clonotype was seen repeatedly, ten times or more. The rearrangement joins TRBV5-1 to TRBJ1-2; no firm D call. V shed 0 bases and J shed 7 bases, with 16 bases lying between them. The CDR3 loop spans 15 amino acids. The germline V gene has CDR1 SGHRS and CDR2 YFSETQ. The CDR3 sequence is CASSLGLQFPIGYTF. CDR3 sequence (DNA): TGCGCCAGCAGCTTGGGACTCCAATTTCCCATTGGCTACACCTTC. The full variable domain, in which reference TRBV5-1 and TRBJ1-2 provide the parts outside the CDR3, is KAGVTQTPRYLIKTRGQQVTLSCSPISGHRSVSWYQQTPGQGLQFLFEYFSETQRNKGNFPGRFSGRQFSNSRSEMNVSTLELGDSALYLCASSLGLQFPIGYTFGSGTRLTVV.

This clonotype was detected only a few times. This chain joins TRBV25-1 and TRBJ1-2; D is uncertain. CDR1 MGHDK and CDR2 SYGVNS come from the germline V gene. The ends were cut back, 4 bases at V and 8 bases at J, with 5 bases in the middle. This CDR3 has 10 residues. CDR3 bases: TGTGCCAGCAGTGGCGAAGGCTACACCTTC. This encodes CASSGEGYTF.

J is TRBJ1-6 and V is TRBV18, with D perhaps matching TRBD1 (5 bases). Deletions cut 2 bases from V and 13 bases from J, with 18 bases between. The CDR3 loop spans 15 amino acids. CDR1 and CDR2 from the germline V gene are KGHSH and LQKENI. The CDR3 sequence: CASSPNAGLASPLHF. In DNA form, the CDR3 reads TGTGCCAGCTCACCAAACGCAGGGCTCGCTTCGCCCCTCCACTTT.

In its sample, this clonotype was seen many times. The chain joins TRBV2 to TRBJ2-3; 8 bases match TRBD1. The J segment lost 6 bases and the V segment lost 5 bases, leaving 13 bases of the junction unmatched. The CDR3 has 16 amino acids. The V gene's germline CDR1 is SNHLY and CDR2 FYNNEI. The CDR3 loop is CASSSPGTGLSDTQYF. The CDR3 DNA is TGTGCCAGCAGTTCACCCGGGACAGGTCTCTCCGATACGCAGTATTTT.

This clonotype has at least ten counts. V and J are TRBV18 and TRBJ2-2; D ambiguous. There are 14 residues in the CDR3. V lost 3 bases, J lost 4 bases, and 9 bases lay in between. Germline V CDR1 and CDR2: KGHSH, LQKENI. This CDR3 reads CASSPQDLTGELFF. In nucleotides, the CDR3 is TGTGCCAGCTCACCCCAGGACCTCACCGGGGAGCTGTTTTTT.